This TCR beta chain was observed in a study of T cell repertoires in cytomegalovirus infection. Germline CDR1 is SQVTM and CDR2 is ANQGSEA. CDR3 length: 12 residues. Trimming pared 4 bases from V and 3 bases from J, leaving 7 bases between. TCRdb recomputed calls from the reads with MiXCR, one row per CDR3 protein. The profile shows some 150,000 distinct CDR3 sequences, 20% to 25% of them singletons. In its sample, this clonotype was seen a few times. The rearrangement links TRBV29-1 to TRBJ1-5, with D maybe TRBD1 (5 bases). This receptor was obtained from a human donor in good health (CMV status not recorded). Some clones in this sample may be carry-over from other donors' samples. Sequencing used PBMCs. The CDR3 reads CSVGQINQPQHF. The CDR3 bases are TGCAGCGTTGGACAGATCAATCAGCCCCAGCATTTT. The variable domain in full, completed from reference TRBV29-1 and TRBJ1-5, reads SAVISQKPSRDICQRGTSLTIQCQVDSQVTMMFWYRQQPGQSLTLIATANQGSEATYESGFVIDKFPISRPNLTFSTLTVSNMSPEDSSIYLCSVGQINQPQHFGDGTRLSIL.